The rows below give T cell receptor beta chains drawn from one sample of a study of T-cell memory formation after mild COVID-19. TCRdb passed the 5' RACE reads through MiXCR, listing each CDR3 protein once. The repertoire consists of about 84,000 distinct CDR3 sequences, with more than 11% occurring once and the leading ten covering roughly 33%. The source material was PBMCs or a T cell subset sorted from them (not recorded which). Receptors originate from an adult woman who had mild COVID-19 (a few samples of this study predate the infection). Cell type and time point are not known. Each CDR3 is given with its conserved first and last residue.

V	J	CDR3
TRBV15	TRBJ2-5	CATSRAGTGQETQYF
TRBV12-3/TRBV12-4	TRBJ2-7	CASSLLLDTYEQYF
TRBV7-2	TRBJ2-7	CASSTHGTTSSYEQYF
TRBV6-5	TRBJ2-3	CASSYSIRDRKLTDTQYF
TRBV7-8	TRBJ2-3	CASSQDLAGDSDTQYF
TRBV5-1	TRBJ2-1	CASSFWDNEQFF
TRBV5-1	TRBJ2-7	CASSADSLFTYEQYF
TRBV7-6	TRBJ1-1	CASSLGQSEAFF
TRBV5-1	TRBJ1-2	CASSPRTGYDGYTF
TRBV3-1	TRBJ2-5	CASSHTSGAQETQYF
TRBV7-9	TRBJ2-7	CASSPSGRSSYEQYF
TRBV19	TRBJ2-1	CASSMNLAGGLAYNEQFF
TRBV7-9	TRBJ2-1	CASSLEGTSGSGSYNEQFF
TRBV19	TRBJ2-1	CASSIWGEDEQFF
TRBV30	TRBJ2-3	CAWSGQRTSTDTQYF
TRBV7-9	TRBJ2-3	CASSSPPVYTDTQYF
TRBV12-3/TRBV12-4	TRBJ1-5	CASSRDGGSGNQPQHF
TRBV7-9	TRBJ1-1	CASSLPQGSGVDTEAFF
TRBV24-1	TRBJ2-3	CATSDRQREPDTQYF
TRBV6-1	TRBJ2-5	CASSDWGTGTYQETQYF
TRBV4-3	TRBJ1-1	CASSQEWPQGVNTEAFF
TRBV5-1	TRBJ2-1	CASSLEGTSGGPRGNEQFF
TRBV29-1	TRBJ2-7	CSVEGQGAVYEQYF
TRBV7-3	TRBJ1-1	CASSSDPNTEAFF
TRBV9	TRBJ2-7	CASSVEAGGPKQYF
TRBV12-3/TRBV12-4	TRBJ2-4	CASRGTLAKNIQYF
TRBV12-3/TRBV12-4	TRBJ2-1	CASSLVLAGGHGEQFF
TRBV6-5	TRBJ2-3	CASNDRGPTDTQYF
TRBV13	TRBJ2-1	CASSLRSSERGHNEQFF
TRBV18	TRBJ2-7	CASSITPQTGQTNF
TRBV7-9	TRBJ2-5	CASSLGWGPTQETQYF
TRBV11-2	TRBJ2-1	CASSSGLAGGWDEQFF
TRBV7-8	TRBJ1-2	CASSLAVRGSDYGYTF
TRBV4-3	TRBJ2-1	CASSPHSSGSMDEQFF
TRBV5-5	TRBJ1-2	CASSFDINYGYTF
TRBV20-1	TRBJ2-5	CSASSRDQGGQETQYF
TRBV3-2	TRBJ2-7	CASSQESSGREFYEQYF
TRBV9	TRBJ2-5	CASSVDRVQETQYF
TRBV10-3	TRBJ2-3	CAIGGDTTDTQYF
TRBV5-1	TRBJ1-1	CASSLGPLWVTEAFF